This TCR beta chain stems from a study of CD8+CD57+ T cells in acquired aplastic anemia. Those patients picked for sequencing had displayed CD8+CD57+ cell expansion on flow cytometry. Patients were untreated when blood was sampled. The CDR3 runs to 17 residues. Trimming cost V 3 bases and J 3 bases; bases outside gene matches: 11. CDR1 and CDR2 from the germline V gene are SGHAT and FQNNGV. Genomic DNA served as template for TCR beta VDJ and CDR3 profiling. From the reads, TCRdb called clonotypes with MiXCR, one entry per CDR3 protein. This sample has roughly 240,000 distinct CDR3 sequences; around half occur once, and the top ten carry 7.8%.

The receptor was isolated from a human donor with aplastic anemia. The genes are TRBV11-2 and TRBJ2-1, with 7 bases matching TRBD2. The sequenced sample consisted of sorted CD4+, CD8+, or CD8+CD57+ T cells (not recorded which) from PBMCs. CDR3 region: CASSFMLAGPNYNEQFF. The CDR3 DNA reads TGTGCCAGCAGCTTTATGTTAGCGGGCCCCAACTACAATGAGCAGTTCTTC.